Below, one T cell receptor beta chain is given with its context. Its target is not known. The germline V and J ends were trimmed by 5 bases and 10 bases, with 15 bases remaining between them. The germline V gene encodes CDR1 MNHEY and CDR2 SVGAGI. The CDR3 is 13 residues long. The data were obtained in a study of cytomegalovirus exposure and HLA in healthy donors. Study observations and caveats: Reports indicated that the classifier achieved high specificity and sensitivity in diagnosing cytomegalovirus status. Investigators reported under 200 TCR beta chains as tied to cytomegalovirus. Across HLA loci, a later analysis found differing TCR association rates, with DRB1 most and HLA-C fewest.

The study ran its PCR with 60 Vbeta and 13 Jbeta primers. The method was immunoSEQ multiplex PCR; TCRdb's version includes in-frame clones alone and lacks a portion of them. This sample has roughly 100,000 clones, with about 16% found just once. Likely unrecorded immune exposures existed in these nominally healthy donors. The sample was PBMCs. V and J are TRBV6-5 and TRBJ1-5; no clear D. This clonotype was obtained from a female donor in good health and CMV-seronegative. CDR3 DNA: TGTGCCAGCAGTGTGGGAGATAGATCACCCCAGCATTTT. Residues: CASSVGDRSPQHF.